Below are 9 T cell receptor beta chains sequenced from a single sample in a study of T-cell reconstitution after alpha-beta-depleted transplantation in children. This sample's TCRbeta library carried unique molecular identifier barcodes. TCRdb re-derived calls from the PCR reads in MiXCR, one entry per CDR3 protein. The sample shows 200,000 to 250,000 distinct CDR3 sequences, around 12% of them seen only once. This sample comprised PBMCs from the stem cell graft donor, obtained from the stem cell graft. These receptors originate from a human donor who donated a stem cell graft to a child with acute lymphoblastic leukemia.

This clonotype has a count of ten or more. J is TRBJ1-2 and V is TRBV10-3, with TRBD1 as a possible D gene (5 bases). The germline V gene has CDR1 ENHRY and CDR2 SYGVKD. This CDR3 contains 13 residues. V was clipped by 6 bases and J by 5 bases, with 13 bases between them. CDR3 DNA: TGTGCCATCAGAAGGGGAGGAGGGTATGGCTACACCTTC. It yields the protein CAIRRGGGYGYTF.

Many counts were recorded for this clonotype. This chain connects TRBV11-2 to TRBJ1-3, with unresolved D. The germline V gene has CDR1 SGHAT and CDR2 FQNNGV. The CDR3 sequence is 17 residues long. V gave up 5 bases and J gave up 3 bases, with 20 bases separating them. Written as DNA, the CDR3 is TGTGCCAGCAGCCCCCGTGAGGCGCTCGGATATGGAAACACCATATATTTT. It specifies CASSPREALGYGNTIYF.

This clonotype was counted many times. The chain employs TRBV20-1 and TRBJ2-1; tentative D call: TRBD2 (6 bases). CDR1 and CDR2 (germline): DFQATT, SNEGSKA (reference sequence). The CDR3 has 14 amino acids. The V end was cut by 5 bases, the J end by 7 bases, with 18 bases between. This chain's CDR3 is CSAWNREGRNEQFF. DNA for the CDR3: TGCAGTGCTTGGAATAGAGAAGGGAGGAATGAGCAGTTCTTC.

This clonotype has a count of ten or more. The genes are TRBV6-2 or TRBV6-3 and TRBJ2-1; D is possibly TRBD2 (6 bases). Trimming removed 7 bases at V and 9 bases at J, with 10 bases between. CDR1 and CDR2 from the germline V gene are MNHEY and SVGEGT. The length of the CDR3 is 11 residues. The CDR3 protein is CASTHGGEQFF. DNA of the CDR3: TGTGCCAGCACCCACGGGGGTGAGCAGTTCTTC.

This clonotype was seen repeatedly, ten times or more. The CDR3 DNA reads as TGTGCCAGCAGCCGGGCAGGCGTCGGTGGCTACACCTTC. Translated, it gives CASSRAGVGGYTF. The chain combines TRBV5-4 with TRBJ1-2, with D unresolved. The V gene lost 4 bases and the J gene lost 7 bases, with 14 bases spanning the gap. Germline assignment: CDR1 SGHNT and CDR2 YYREEE (reference sequence). The CDR3 spans 13 residues. Together with reference TRBV5-4 and TRBJ1-2, the CDR3 gives the full variable domain: ETGVTQSPTHLIKTRGQQVTLRCSSQSGHNTVSWYQQALGQGPQFIFQYYREEENGRGNFPPRFSGLQFPNYSSELNVNALELDDSALYLCASSRAGVGGYTFGSGTRLTVV.

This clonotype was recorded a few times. CDR3 in amino acids: CASSFGSPSGSRGQYF. Here the CDR3 DNA reads TGTGCCAGCAGCTTTGGTTCGCCTAGCGGGTCTCGGGGCCAGTACTTC. This rearrangement joins TRBV7-6 to TRBJ2-5; 8 positions agree with TRBD2. V lost 3 bases to trimming and J lost 10 bases; unmatched junction nucleotides: 16. CDR1 is SGHVS and CDR2 is FNYEAQ in the germline V gene. This CDR3 region has 16 residues.

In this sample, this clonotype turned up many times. The CDR3 region is CASSTRITQGVPEAFF. CDR3 in DNA: TGTGCCAGTAGTACCCGTATCACCCAGGGGGTTCCCGAAGCTTTCTTT. V gene TRBV19 combines with J gene TRBJ1-1, with 7 bases that match TRBD1. Germline assignment: CDR1 LNHDA and CDR2 SQIVND (reference sequence). The CDR3 extends over 16 amino acids. The V and J ends lost 4 bases and 8 bases, in that order; junction bases with no gene match: 16.

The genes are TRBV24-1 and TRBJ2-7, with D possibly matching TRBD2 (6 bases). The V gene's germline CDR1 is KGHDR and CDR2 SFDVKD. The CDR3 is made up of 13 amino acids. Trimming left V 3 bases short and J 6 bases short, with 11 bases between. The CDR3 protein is CATSDPGGAEQYF. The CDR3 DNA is TGTGCCACCAGTGATCCCGGCGGGGCCGAGCAGTACTTC.

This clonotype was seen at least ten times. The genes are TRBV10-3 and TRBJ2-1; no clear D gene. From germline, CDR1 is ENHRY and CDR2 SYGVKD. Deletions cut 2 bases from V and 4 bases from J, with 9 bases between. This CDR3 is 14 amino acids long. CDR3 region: CAISEGPEYNEQFF. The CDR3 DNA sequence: TGTGCCATCAGTGAGGGACCAGAGTACAATGAGCAGTTCTTC.